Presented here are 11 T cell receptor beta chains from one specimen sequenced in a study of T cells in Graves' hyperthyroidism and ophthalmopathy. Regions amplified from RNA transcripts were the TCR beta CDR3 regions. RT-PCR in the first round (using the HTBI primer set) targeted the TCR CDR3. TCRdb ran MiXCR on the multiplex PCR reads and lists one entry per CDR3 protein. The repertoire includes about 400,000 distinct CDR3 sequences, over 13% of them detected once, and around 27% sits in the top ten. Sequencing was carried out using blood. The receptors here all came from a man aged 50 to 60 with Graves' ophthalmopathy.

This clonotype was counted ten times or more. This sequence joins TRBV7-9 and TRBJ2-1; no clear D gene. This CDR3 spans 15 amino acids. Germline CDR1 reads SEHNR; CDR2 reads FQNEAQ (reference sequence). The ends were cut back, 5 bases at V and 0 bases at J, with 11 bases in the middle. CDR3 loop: CASSPTRFSYNEQFF. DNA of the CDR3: TGTGCCAGCAGCCCGACCCGATTCTCCTACAATGAGCAGTTCTTC.

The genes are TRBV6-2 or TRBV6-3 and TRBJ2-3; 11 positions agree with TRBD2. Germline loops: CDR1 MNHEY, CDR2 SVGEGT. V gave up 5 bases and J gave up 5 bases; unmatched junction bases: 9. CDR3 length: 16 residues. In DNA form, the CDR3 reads TGTGCCAGCAGTGCCTTAGCGGGAGGGTTGGTAGATACGCAGTATTTT. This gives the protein CASSALAGGLVDTQYF.

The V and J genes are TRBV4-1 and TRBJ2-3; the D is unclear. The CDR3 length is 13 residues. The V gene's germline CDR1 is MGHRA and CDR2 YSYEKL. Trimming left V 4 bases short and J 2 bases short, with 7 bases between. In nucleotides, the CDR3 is TGCGCCAGCAGCCCCTTTCCCACAGATACGCAGTATTTT. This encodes CASSPFPTDTQYF.

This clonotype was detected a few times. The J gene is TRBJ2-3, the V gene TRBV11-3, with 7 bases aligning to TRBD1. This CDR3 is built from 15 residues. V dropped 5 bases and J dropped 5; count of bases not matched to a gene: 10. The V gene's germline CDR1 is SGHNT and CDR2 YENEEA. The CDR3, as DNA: TGTGCCAGCAGCCCCCGGACAGGACGAAAAGATACGCAGTATTTT. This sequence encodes CASSPRTGRKDTQYF.

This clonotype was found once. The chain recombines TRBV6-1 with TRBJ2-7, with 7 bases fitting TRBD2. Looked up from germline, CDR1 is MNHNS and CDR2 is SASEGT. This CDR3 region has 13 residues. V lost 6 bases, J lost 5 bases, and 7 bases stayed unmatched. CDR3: CASRAGPKDEQYF. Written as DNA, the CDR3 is TGTGCCAGCAGAGCGGGACCGAAAGACGAGCAGTACTTC.

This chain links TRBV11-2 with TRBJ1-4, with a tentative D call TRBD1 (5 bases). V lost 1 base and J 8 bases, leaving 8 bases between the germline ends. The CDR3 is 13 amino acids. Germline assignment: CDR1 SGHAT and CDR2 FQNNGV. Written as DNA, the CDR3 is TGTGCCAGCAGCTTAGTTTCAGGGGAAAAACTGTTTTTT. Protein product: CASSLVSGEKLFF.

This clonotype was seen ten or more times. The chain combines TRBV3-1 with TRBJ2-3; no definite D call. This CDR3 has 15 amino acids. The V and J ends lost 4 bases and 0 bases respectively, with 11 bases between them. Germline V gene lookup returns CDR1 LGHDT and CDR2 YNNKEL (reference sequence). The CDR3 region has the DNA TGTGCCAGCAGCCCCCTCCAGGCGAGCACAGATACGCAGTATTTT. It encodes CASSPLQASTDTQYF.

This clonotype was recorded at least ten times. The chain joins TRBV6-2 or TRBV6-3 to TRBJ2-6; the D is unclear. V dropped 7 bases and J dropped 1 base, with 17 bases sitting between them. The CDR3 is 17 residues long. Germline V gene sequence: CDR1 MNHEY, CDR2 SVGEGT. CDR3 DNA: TGTGCCAGCATCCACGGTGGGTTCCGGTCTGGGGCCAACGTCCTGACTTTC. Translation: CASIHGGFRSGANVLTF.

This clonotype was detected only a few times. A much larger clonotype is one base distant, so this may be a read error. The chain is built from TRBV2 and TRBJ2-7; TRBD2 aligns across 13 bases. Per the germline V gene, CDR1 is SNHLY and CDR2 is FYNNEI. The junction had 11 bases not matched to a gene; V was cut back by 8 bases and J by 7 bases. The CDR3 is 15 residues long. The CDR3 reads CASGPGTSGIGEQYF. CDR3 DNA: TGTGCCAGCGGTCCCGGGACTAGCGGGATTGGAGAGCAGTACTTC.

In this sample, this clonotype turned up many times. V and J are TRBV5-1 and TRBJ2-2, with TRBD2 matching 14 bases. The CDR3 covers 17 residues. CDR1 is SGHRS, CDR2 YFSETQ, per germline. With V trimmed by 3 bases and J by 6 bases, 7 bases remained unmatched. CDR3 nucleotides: TGCGCCAGCAGCTCCCCCGGGACTAGCGGGAGTTCCGGGGAGCTGTTTTTT. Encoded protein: CASSSPGTSGSSGELFF. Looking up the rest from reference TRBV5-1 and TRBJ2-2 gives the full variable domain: KAGVTQTPRYLIKTRGQQVTLSCSPISGHRSVSWYQQTPGQGLQFLFEYFSETQRNKGNFPGRFSGRQFSNSRSEMNVSTLELGDSALYLCASSSPGTSGSSGELFFGEGSRLTVL.

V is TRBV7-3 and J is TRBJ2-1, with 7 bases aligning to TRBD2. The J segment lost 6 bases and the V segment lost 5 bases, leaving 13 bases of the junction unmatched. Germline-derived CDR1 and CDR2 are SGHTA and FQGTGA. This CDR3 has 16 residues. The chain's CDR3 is CASSLGGGSPANEQFF. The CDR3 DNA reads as TGTGCCAGCAGCCTGGGGGGGGGGAGCCCCGCCAATGAGCAGTTCTTC.